A selection of T cell receptor beta chains follows, all from one sample in a study of cytomegalovirus exposure and HLA in healthy donors. Some clones are missing from TCRdb's copy, which holds only in-frame ones; the method was immunoSEQ multiplex PCR. This table holds under 130,000 clones, approximately 66% found once. Sequencing input: PBMCs. The receptors originated from a woman between 45 and 60 years old in good health and CMV-seronegative. Both conserved end residues are part of each CDR3. The D gene is left open where the match is weak. Where a row states a size, it is once, few, many or the class of an expanded clone; other rows omit it.

d_call: TRBD2; v_call: TRBV2; clone_size: NA; j_call: TRBJ2-3; cdr3_aa: CASSEGVGLAGVDTQYF; cdr3_nt: TGTGCCAGCAGTGAAGGCGTAGGACTAGCGGGTGTAGATACGCAGTATTTT
d_call: NA; v_call: TRBV27; clone_size: NA; j_call: TRBJ2-2; cdr3_aa: CASSQTRITLHTGELFF; cdr3_nt: TGTGCCAGCAGTCAGACTCGCATAACCCTGCACACCGGGGAGCTGTTTTTT
d_call: TRBD1; v_call: TRBV7-2; clone_size: NA; j_call: TRBJ2-7; cdr3_aa: CASSIQGESYEQYF; cdr3_nt: TGTGCCAGCAGCATACAGGGGGAATCCTACGAGCAGTACTTC
d_call: NA; v_call: TRBV6-5; clone_size: NA; j_call: TRBJ1-1; cdr3_aa: CASSYSRNTEAFF; cdr3_nt: TGTGCCAGCAGTTACTCGAGGAACACTGAAGCTTTCTTT
d_call: NA; v_call: TRBV11-2; clone_size: NA; j_call: TRBJ2-7; cdr3_aa: CASSFSNRVYEQYF; cdr3_nt: TGTGCCAGCAGCTTTTCCAACAGGGTCTACGAGCAGTACTTC
d_call: NA; v_call: TRBV6-5; clone_size: few; j_call: TRBJ2-2; cdr3_aa: CASKSLAFLSGELFF; cdr3_nt: TGTGCCAGCAAGTCACTAGCTTTCCTCAGTGGGGAGCTGTTTTTT
d_call: NA; v_call: TRBV19; clone_size: NA; j_call: TRBJ1-2; cdr3_aa: CASSIGIQFNYGYTF; cdr3_nt: TGTGCCAGTAGTATAGGGATACAGTTTAACTATGGCTACACCTTC
d_call: NA; v_call: TRBV11-3; clone_size: NA; j_call: TRBJ2-7; cdr3_aa: CASSLYGYEQYF; cdr3_nt: TGTGCCAGCAGCTTATACGGCTACGAGCAGTACTTC
d_call: TRBD2; v_call: TRBV2; clone_size: NA; j_call: TRBJ2-7; cdr3_aa: CASSRSRGSGGYEQYF; cdr3_nt: TGTGCCAGCAGTAGGTCGAGGGGTAGCGGGGGTTACGAGCAGTACTTC
d_call: NA; v_call: TRBV7-9; clone_size: few; j_call: TRBJ2-7; cdr3_aa: CASSATGYSYEQYF; cdr3_nt: TGTGCCAGCAGCGCGACAGGTTACTCCTACGAGCAGTACTTC
d_call: TRBD2; v_call: TRBV28; clone_size: NA; j_call: TRBJ2-2; cdr3_aa: CASSSAGTSGTGELFF; cdr3_nt: TGTGCCAGCAGCTCCGCCGGGACTAGCGGCACCGGGGAGCTGTTTTTT
d_call: TRBD2; v_call: TRBV9; clone_size: NA; j_call: TRBJ2-5; cdr3_aa: CASSVDSGRGETQYF; cdr3_nt: TGTGCCAGCAGCGTAGATAGCGGGAGAGGTGAGACCCAGTACTTC
d_call: TRBD1; v_call: TRBV11-2; clone_size: NA; j_call: TRBJ2-7; cdr3_aa: CASSLRSGQGTGEQYF; cdr3_nt: TGTGCCAGCAGCTTGCGATCGGGACAGGGAACGGGCGAGCAGTACTTC
d_call: TRBD2; v_call: TRBV11-2; clone_size: NA; j_call: TRBJ2-7; cdr3_aa: CASSTRRVGTSGSNEQYF; cdr3_nt: TGTGCCAGCAGCACAAGGAGGGTTGGGACTAGCGGGAGTAACGAGCAGTACTTC